What follows are 10 T cell receptor beta chains derived from one specimen sequenced in a study of blood T cell repertoires in COVID-19. Method: immunoSEQ multiplex PCR; TCRdb's copy keeps in-frame clones and lacks some. The top ten hold less than 0.9% of the sample, which has about 260,000 clones, just under 90% seen once. Sequencing was carried out using PBMCs or T cells enriched from blood (not recorded which). All receptors derive from a middle-aged man who had been exposed to COVID-19.

The chain uses TRBV5-1 and TRBJ1-2; 9 bases map to TRBD1. Trimming removed 4 bases from V and 5 bases from J; junction bases left unmatched: 6. The CDR3 sequence is 14 residues long. Germline V gene sequence: CDR1 SGHRS, CDR2 YFSETQ. This CDR3 is CASSRGTGRYGYTF. CDR3 DNA: TGCGCCAGCAGCCGAGGGACAGGGCGGTATGGCTACACCTTC.

The chain couples TRBV4-1 to TRBJ1-6; D uncertain. V dropped 3 bases and J dropped 10 bases, with 7 bases sitting between them. Germline V gene sequence: CDR1 MGHRA, CDR2 YSYEKL. The CDR3 is 12 amino acids. CDR3 sequence reads: CASSHPLSPLHF. The CDR3 nucleotides read TGCGCCAGCAGCCATCCCCTATCACCCCTCCACTTT.

The J gene is TRBJ2-1, the V gene TRBV13; 8 bases map to TRBD2. The CDR3 sequence is 14 residues long. The V segment lost 7 bases and the J segment 3 bases; nucleotides outside the gene matches: 5. Germline CDR1 and CDR2: PRHDT and FYEKMQ (reference sequence). The CDR3 bases are TGTGCCAGCAACTTGCGGGGGGACTACAATGAGCAGTTCTTC. Protein product: CASNLRGDYNEQFF.

The chain uses TRBV11-2 and TRBJ1-2; unclear D gene. Germline V lookup: CDR1 SGHAT, CDR2 FQNNGV. The CDR3 is made up of 14 amino acids. Trimming left V 1 base short and J 4 bases short, with 10 bases between. The CDR3 DNA reads as TGTGCCAGCAGCTTAGCCCCGGGAAGCTATGGCTACACCTTC. Its protein is CASSLAPGSYGYTF.

The chain combines TRBV5-6 with TRBJ2-5, with D perhaps TRBD1 (5 bases). The V gene's germline CDR1 is SGHDT and CDR2 YYEEEE. CDR3 size: 15 residues. The ends were cut back, 0 bases at V and 2 bases at J, with 11 bases in the middle. CDR3 loop: CASSLGPPGQETQYF. DNA of the CDR3: TGTGCCAGCAGCTTGGGCCCCCCAGGGCAAGAGACCCAGTACTTC. The whole variable domain, remainder taken from reference TRBV5-6 and TRBJ2-5, is DAGVTQSPTHLIKTRGQQVTLRCSPKSGHDTVSWYQQALGQGPQFIFQYYEEEERQRGNFPDRFSGHQFPNYSSELNVNALLLGDSALYLCASSLGPPGQETQYFGPGTRLLVL.

This chain uses TRBV11-3 with TRBJ2-3; D ambiguous. Looked up from germline, CDR1 is SGHNT and CDR2 is YENEEA. The CDR3 consists of 14 residues. Trimming took off 4 bases at V and 4 bases at J, with 12 bases between the two ends. CDR3 amino acids: CASSSSSIADTQYF. For the CDR3, the DNA is TGTGCCAGCAGCTCGAGTAGTATCGCAGATACGCAGTATTTT. The whole variable domain, remainder taken from reference TRBV11-3 and TRBJ2-3, is EAGVVQSPRYKIIEKKQPVAFWCNPISGHNTLYWYLQNLGQGPELLIRYENEEAVDDSQLPKDRFSAERLKGVDSTLKIQPAELGDSAVYLCASSSSSIADTQYFGPGTRLTVL.

This chain connects TRBV30 to TRBJ1-6; 7 nucleotides match TRBD1. The germline V gene encodes CDR1 GTSNPN and CDR2 SVGIG (reference sequence). The J segment lost 3 bases and the V segment lost 0 bases, leaving 8 bases of the junction unmatched. The CDR3 consists of 17 residues. The CDR3 bases are TGTGCCTGGAGTGTTCCAACCTGGACAGGCTATAATTCACCCCTCCACTTT. Amino acid sequence: CAWSVPTWTGYNSPLHF.

The chain combines TRBV30 with TRBJ2-4; D possibly corresponds to TRBD2 (6 bases). CDR1 and CDR2 from the germline V gene are GTSNPN and SVGIG (reference sequence). CDR3 length: 14 amino acids. Trimming stripped 0 bases from V and 16 bases from J, with 22 bases between. The DNA for the CDR3 is TGTGCCTGGAGTGTACGAGGGGTCCCGGGACTTATTTACTTC. As protein: CAWSVRGVPGLIYF.

The sample holds one count of this clone. This sequence joins TRBV19 and TRBJ2-1; a possible D gene is TRBD2 (6 bases). CDR3 length: 19 residues. With 0 bases removed from V and 4 bases from J, the gap between germline ends came to 22 bases. Germline CDR1 is LNHDA and CDR2 is SQIVND (reference sequence). The CDR3: CASSIDRGGALGGYNEQFF. CDR3 sequence (DNA): TGTGCCAGTAGTATAGATCGTGGGGGTGCCCTGGGGGGTTACAATGAGCAGTTCTTC.

The chain recombines TRBV27 with TRBJ1-6; TRBD1 matches at 9 bases. Germline CDR1 reads MNHEY; CDR2 reads SMNVEV (reference sequence). V gave up 6 bases and J gave up 9 bases; unmatched junction bases: 3. The CDR3 has 13 amino acids. CDR3 DNA sequence: TGTGCCAGCAGGGACAGGGGTGGTTCACCCCTCCACTTT. Protein: CASRDRGGSPLHF.